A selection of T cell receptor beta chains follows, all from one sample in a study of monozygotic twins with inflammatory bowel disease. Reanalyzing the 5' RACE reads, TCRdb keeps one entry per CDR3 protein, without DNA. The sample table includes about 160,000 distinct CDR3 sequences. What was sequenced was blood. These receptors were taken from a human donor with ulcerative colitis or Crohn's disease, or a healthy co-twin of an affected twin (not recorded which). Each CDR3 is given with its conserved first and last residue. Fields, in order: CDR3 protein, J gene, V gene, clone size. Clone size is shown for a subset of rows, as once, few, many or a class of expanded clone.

CDR3aa: CASSTGTSGRGETQYF; j_gene: TRBJ2-5; v_gene: TRBV19; abundance: -
CDR3aa: CSVSGGIRTEAFF; j_gene: TRBJ1-1; v_gene: TRBV29-1; abundance: -
CDR3aa: CASSRTGLAASNTGELFF; j_gene: TRBJ2-2; v_gene: TRBV12-3/TRBV12-4; abundance: -
CDR3aa: CASSLEAGVYNQPQHF; j_gene: TRBJ1-5; v_gene: TRBV5-1; abundance: -
CDR3aa: CASSLVGAGRNSPLHF; j_gene: TRBJ1-6; v_gene: TRBV28; abundance: -
CDR3aa: CASTHGGVETQYF; j_gene: TRBJ2-5; v_gene: TRBV6-5; abundance: -
CDR3aa: CASSPQQGPQETQYF; j_gene: TRBJ2-5; v_gene: TRBV7-9; abundance: -
CDR3aa: CASSFTGHSTSGRQDTQYF; j_gene: TRBJ2-3; v_gene: TRBV28; abundance: -
CDR3aa: CASNAGTDGNQPQHF; j_gene: TRBJ1-5; v_gene: TRBV27; abundance: -
CDR3aa: CASSSLARRVYTDTQYF; j_gene: TRBJ2-3; v_gene: TRBV5-6; abundance: -
CDR3aa: CASSRRQGANTEAFF; j_gene: TRBJ1-1; v_gene: TRBV19; abundance: -
CDR3aa: CASTTSGRIETQYF; j_gene: TRBJ2-5; v_gene: TRBV25-1; abundance: -
CDR3aa: CASSSQASSTDTQYF; j_gene: TRBJ2-3; v_gene: TRBV5-4; abundance: -
CDR3aa: CASSQVNEQFF; j_gene: TRBJ2-1; v_gene: TRBV4-2; abundance: medium-sized
CDR3aa: CASSFSGGRKTQYF; j_gene: TRBJ2-5; v_gene: TRBV5-4; abundance: -
CDR3aa: CSAREFRRMYAEAFF; j_gene: TRBJ1-1; v_gene: TRBV20-1; abundance: -
CDR3aa: CASSRLAGGIDEQFF; j_gene: TRBJ2-1; v_gene: TRBV11-1; abundance: -
CDR3aa: CASSPGSRYNEQFF; j_gene: TRBJ2-1; v_gene: TRBV3-1; abundance: -
CDR3aa: CASSQGTGDTGELFF; j_gene: TRBJ2-2; v_gene: TRBV4-3; abundance: -
CDR3aa: CSALGQATEAFF; j_gene: TRBJ1-1; v_gene: TRBV20-1; abundance: -
CDR3aa: CASSLRLNTEAFF; j_gene: TRBJ1-1; v_gene: TRBV7-6; abundance: -
CDR3aa: CASSPRGNLAGGTDTQYF; j_gene: TRBJ2-3; v_gene: TRBV11-1; abundance: -
CDR3aa: CASSSRQIGVLGEQYF; j_gene: TRBJ2-7; v_gene: TRBV12-3/TRBV12-4; abundance: -
CDR3aa: CASSGTAPYEQYF; j_gene: TRBJ2-7; v_gene: TRBV28; abundance: -
CDR3aa: CASSENLGSGYLPLHF; j_gene: TRBJ1-6; v_gene: TRBV2; abundance: -
CDR3aa: CASAPSGANVLTF; j_gene: TRBJ2-6; v_gene: TRBV12-5; abundance: -
CDR3aa: CASSPLRDPEIYEQYF; j_gene: TRBJ2-7; v_gene: TRBV3-1; abundance: -
CDR3aa: CASSLVRDQPQHF; j_gene: TRBJ1-5; v_gene: TRBV27; abundance: -
CDR3aa: CASSFRESGDTQYF; j_gene: TRBJ2-3; v_gene: TRBV12-3/TRBV12-4; abundance: -
CDR3aa: CASSHLRVMRANVLTF; j_gene: TRBJ2-6; v_gene: TRBV6-2/TRBV6-3; abundance: -
CDR3aa: CASSNGGNQPQYF; j_gene: TRBJ1-5; v_gene: TRBV6-5; abundance: -
CDR3aa: CASRGDPTDTQYF; j_gene: TRBJ2-3; v_gene: TRBV2; abundance: -
CDR3aa: CASSQDSGSRMYNEQFF; j_gene: TRBJ2-1; v_gene: TRBV4-1; abundance: -
CDR3aa: CASSQDRGQYYGYTF; j_gene: TRBJ1-2; v_gene: TRBV4-1; abundance: -
CDR3aa: CASSLVRGNYGYTF; j_gene: TRBJ1-2; v_gene: TRBV5-1; abundance: -
CDR3aa: CASRVLGTQDTQYF; j_gene: TRBJ2-3; v_gene: TRBV28; abundance: -
CDR3aa: CAWSLGDIYGYTF; j_gene: TRBJ1-2; v_gene: TRBV30; abundance: -
CDR3aa: CASSLALSGRARTQYF; j_gene: TRBJ2-5; v_gene: TRBV7-2; abundance: -
CDR3aa: CASSLESGGVGDTQYF; j_gene: TRBJ2-3; v_gene: TRBV5-1; abundance: -
CDR3aa: CASSQEAVLGGTQYF; j_gene: TRBJ2-3; v_gene: TRBV4-3; abundance: -